What follows are 4 T cell receptor beta chains derived from one specimen sequenced in a study of PD-1 blockade in classical Hodgkin lymphoma. Sequenced by immunoSEQ multiplex PCR; TCRdb stores in-frame clones only, minus some. Found here are approximately 44,000 clones, 60% to 85% of them singletons; the top ten hold about 3%. Every patient experienced relapse after autologous stem cell transplantation, and brentuximab vedotin exposure varied. The source material was peripheral blood mononuclear cells (PBMCs), sampled at baseline. The source is a human donor with classical Hodgkin lymphoma.

The chain carries TRBV11-2 and TRBJ1-2; D not certain. Germline V CDR1 and CDR2: SGHAT, FQNNGV. The CDR3 has 13 residues. Between the trimmed V and J ends, which lost 7 bases and 8 bases, there was a span of 17 bases. The CDR3 DNA sequence: TGTGCCAGCAACCTCAGGAAAGGAGGCGGCTACACCTTC. As protein: CASNLRKGGGYTF.

The chain combines TRBV4-3 with TRBJ2-3, with D perhaps matching TRBD2 (6 bases). Germline V gives CDR1 LGHNA, CDR2 YSLEER. The CDR3 has 17 amino acids. V lost 1 base and J 3 bases, leaving 17 bases between the germline ends. The CDR3 coding sequence is TGCGCCAGCAGCCAAGCGGGGGTTGACCGCAGAACAGATACGCAGTATTTT. This sequence encodes CASSQAGVDRRTDTQYF.

This sequence joins TRBV9 and TRBJ2-3; TRBD1 aligns across 8 bases. The J segment lost 1 base and the V segment lost 5 bases, leaving 3 bases of the junction unmatched. The germline V gene has CDR1 SGDLS and CDR2 YYNGEE. The CDR3 length is 14 residues. The CDR3 DNA reads TGTGCCAGCAGGGGGACAGGCCGCACAGATACGCAGTATTTT. Translated, it gives CASRGTGRTDTQYF.

Remarks on this clone: The same CDR3 arises from other DNA sequences in this sample as well. The chain joins TRBV6-5 to TRBJ1-4, with TRBD1 as a possible D gene (5 bases). The CDR3 spans 14 residues. Germline CDR1 and CDR2: MNHEY and SVGAGI. V was trimmed by 7 bases and J by 5 bases, leaving 14 bases between them. In DNA form, the CDR3 reads TGTGCCAGCAAGGGCGGGGGGTCCAATGAAAAACTGTTTTTT. Translated: CASKGGGSNEKLFF.